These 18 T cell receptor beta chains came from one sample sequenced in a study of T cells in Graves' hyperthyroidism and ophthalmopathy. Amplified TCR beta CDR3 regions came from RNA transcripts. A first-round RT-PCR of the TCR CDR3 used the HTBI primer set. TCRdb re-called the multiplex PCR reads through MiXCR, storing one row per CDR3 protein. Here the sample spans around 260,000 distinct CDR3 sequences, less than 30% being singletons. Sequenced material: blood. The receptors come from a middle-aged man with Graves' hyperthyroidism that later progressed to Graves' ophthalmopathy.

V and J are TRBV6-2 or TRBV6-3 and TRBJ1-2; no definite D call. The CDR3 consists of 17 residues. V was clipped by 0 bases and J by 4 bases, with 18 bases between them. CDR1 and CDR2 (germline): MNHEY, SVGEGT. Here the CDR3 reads CASSYSSYRRAGYGYTF. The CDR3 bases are TGTGCCAGCAGTTACTCGAGCTATAGAAGGGCGGGCTATGGCTACACCTTC.

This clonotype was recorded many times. Here the CDR3 reads CASSTALYSNQPQHF. In DNA form, the CDR3 reads TGTGCCAGTAGTACAGCCCTCTATAGCAATCAGCCCCAGCATTTT. J is TRBJ1-5 and V is TRBV19; D is unresolved. This CDR3 contains 15 residues. The germline CDR1 and CDR2 sequences are LNHDA and SQIVND (reference sequence). Trimming took off 4 bases at V and 0 bases at J, with 10 bases between the two ends.

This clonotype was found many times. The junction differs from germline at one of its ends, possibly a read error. CDR3 sequence (DNA): TGTGCCAGCAGCTTAGTTGGCCAAGGGACCCAGTACTTC. This sequence encodes CASSLVGQGTQYF. The V and J genes are TRBV7-2 and TRBJ2-5; D remains ambiguous. This CDR3 has 13 residues. Germline assignment: CDR1 SGHTA and CDR2 FQGNSA.

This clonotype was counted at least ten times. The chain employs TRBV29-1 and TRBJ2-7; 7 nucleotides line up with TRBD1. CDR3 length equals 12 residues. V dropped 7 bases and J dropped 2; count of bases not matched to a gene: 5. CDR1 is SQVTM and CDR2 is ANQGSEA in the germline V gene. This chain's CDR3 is CSGQGDTYEQYF. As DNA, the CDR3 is TGCAGCGGACAGGGTGACACCTACGAGCAGTACTTC.

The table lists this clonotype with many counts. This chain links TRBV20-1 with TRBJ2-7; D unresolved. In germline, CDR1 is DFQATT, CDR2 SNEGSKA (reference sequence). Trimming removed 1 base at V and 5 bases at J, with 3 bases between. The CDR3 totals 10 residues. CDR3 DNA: TGCAGTGCTAGAGGCGACGAGCAGTACTTC. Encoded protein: CSARGDEQYF.

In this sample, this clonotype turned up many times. This chain's CDR3 is CASSSSLNQPQHF. The CDR3 nucleotides are TGTGCCAGCAGTTCTTCCCTAAATCAGCCCCAGCATTTT. This chain links TRBV27 with TRBJ1-5; D is ambiguous. Germline V gene data show CDR1 as MNHEY and CDR2 as SMNVEV (reference sequence). V lost 4 bases, J lost 4 bases, and 8 bases lay in between. CDR3 length: 13 amino acids.

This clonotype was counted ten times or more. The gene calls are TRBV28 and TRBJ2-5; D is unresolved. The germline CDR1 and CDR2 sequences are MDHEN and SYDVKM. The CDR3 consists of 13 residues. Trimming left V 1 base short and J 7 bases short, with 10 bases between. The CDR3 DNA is TGTGCCAGCAGTTTATCGTCTTCGTGGACCCAGTACTTC. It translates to CASSLSSSWTQYF.

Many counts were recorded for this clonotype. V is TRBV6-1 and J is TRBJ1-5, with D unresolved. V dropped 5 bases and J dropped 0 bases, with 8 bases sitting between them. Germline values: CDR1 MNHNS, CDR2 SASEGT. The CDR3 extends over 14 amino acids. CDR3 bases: TGTGCCAGCAGTAGTGCATATAGCAATCAGCCCCAGCATTTT. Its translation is CASSSAYSNQPQHF.

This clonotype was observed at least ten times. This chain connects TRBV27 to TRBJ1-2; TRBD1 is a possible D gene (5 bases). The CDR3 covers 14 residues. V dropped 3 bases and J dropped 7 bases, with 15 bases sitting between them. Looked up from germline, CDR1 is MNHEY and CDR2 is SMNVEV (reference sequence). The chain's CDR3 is CASSFRGVSSGYTF. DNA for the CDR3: TGTGCCAGCAGTTTCCGGGGGGTTTCATCTGGCTACACCTTC.

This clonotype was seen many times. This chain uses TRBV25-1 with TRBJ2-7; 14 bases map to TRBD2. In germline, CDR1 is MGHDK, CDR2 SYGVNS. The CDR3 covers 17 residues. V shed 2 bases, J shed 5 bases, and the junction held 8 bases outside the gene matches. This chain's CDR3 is CASSEKGLAGVSDEQYF. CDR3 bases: TGTGCCAGCAGTGAAAAGGGACTAGCGGGAGTATCCGACGAGCAGTACTTC.

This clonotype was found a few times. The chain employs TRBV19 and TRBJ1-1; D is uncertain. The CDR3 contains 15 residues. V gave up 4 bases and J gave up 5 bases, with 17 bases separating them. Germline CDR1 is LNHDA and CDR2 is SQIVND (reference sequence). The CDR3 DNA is TGTGCCAGTAGTAGCCGAGCGGGGTCGGGAACTGAAGCTTTCTTT. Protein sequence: CASSSRAGSGTEAFF.

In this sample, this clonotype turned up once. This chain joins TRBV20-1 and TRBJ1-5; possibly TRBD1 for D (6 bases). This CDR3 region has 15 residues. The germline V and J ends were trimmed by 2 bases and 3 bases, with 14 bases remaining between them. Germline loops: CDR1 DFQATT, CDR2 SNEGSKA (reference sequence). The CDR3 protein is CSARSGGRVNQPQHF. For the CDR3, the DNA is TGCAGTGCTAGATCGGGGGGGCGAGTCAATCAGCCCCAGCATTTT.

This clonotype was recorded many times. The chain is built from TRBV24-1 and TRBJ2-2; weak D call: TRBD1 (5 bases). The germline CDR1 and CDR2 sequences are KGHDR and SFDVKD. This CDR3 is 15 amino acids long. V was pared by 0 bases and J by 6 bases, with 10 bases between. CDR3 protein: CATSDLFSGPGELFF. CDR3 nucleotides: TGTGCCACCAGTGATTTGTTTTCAGGGCCCGGGGAGCTGTTTTTT.

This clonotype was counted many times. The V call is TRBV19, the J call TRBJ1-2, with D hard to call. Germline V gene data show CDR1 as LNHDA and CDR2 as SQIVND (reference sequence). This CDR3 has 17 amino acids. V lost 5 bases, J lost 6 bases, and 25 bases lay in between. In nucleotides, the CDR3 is TGTGCCAGTAGTCACCGCCCCAAGGGTGGCACACCCAATGGCTACACCTTC. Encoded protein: CASSHRPKGGTPNGYTF.

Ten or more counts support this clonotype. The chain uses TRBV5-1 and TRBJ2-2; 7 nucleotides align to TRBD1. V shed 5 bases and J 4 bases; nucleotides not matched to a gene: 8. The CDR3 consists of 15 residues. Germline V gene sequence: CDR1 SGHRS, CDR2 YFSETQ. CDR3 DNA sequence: TGCGCCAGCAGGCTTGTGACAGGGTCCACCGGGGAGCTGTTTTTT. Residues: CASRLVTGSTGELFF.

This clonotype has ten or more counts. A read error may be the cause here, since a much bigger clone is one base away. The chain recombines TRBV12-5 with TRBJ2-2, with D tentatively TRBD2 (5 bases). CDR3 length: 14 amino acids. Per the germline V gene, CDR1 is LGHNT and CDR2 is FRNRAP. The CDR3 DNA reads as TGTGCTAGTGCCCCCCCGAGCAGCACCGGGGAGCTGTCTTTT. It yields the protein CASAPPSSTGELSF. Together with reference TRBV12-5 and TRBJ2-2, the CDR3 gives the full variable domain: DARVTQTPRHKVTEMGQEVTMRCQPILGHNTVFWYRQTMMQGLELLAYFRNRAPLDDSGMPKDRFSAEMPDATLATLKIQPSEPRDSAVYFCASAPPSSTGELSFGEGSRLTVL.

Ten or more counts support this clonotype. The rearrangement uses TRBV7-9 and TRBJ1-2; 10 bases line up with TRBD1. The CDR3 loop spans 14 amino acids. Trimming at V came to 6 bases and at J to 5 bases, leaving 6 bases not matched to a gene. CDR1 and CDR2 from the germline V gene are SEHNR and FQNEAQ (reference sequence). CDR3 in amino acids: CASSTRDRGYGYTF. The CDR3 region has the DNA TGTGCCAGCAGTACCCGGGACAGGGGATATGGCTACACCTTC.

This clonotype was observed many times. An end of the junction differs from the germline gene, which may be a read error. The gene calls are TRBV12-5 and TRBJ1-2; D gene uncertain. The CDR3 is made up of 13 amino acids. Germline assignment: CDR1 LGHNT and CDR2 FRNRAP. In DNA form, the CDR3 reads TGTGCTAGCGGTTTGGGAAGGGACTATGGCTACACCTTC. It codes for CASGLGRDYGYTF. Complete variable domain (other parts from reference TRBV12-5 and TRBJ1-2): DARVTQTPRHKVTEMGQEVTMRCQPILGHNTVFWYRQTMMQGLELLAYFRNRAPLDDSGMPKDRFSAEMPDATLATLKIQPSEPRDSAVYFCASGLGRDYGYTFGSGTRLTVV.